This T cell receptor (beta chain) came from a study of cytomegalovirus exposure and HLA in healthy donors. Trimming cost V 0 bases and J 2 bases, with 10 bases left between them. This CDR3 comprises 15 residues. Germline V gene lookup returns CDR1 MGHRA and CDR2 YSYEKL. The PCR contained 60 Vbeta and 13 Jbeta primers. Sequencing was performed with immunoSEQ multiplex PCR; in TCRdb, only in-frame clones are kept and a portion is missing. The repertoire consists of about 160,000 clones, with 60% to 85% occurring once and the leading ten covering 1.1% to 1.5%. This TCR came from a woman aged 25-40 years in good health and CMV-seronegative. The sequenced sample was PBMCs. This chain connects TRBV4-1 to TRBJ1-2; no clear D. In DNA form, the CDR3 reads TGCGCCAGCAGCCAAGATAGCTTTCGGAACTATGGCTACACCTTC. This sequence encodes CASSQDSFRNYGYTF.